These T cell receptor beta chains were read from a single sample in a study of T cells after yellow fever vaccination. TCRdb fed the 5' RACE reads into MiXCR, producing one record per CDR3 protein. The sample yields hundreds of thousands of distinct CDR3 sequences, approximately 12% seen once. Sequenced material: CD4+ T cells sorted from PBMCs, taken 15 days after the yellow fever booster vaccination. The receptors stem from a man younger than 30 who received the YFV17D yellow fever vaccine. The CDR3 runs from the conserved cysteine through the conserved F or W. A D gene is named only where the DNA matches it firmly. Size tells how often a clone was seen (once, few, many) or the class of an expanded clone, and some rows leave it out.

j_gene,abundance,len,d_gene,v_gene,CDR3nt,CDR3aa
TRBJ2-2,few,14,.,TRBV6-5,TGTGCCAGCAGTTACACAGCGAACACCGGGGAGCTGTTTTTT,CASSYTANTGELFF
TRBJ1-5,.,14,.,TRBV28,TGTGCCAGCAGTCCCCTTTGGGGGCGTCAGCCCCAGCATTTT,CASSPLWGRQPQHF
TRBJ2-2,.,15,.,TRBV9,TGTGCCAGCAGCGTAACAGAGACGAACACCGGGGAGCTGTTTTTT,CASSVTETNTGELFF
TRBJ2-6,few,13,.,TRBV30,TGTGCCTGGAGTGCCCTGGAGGCCAACGTCCTGACTTTC,CAWSALEANVLTF
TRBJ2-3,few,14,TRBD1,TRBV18,TGTGCCAGCTCACCGGACAGGGTGGCGGATACGCAGTATTTT,CASSPDRVADTQYF
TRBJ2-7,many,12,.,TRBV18,TGTGCCAGCTCACAGGCTAACTACGAGCAGTACTTC,CASSQANYEQYF
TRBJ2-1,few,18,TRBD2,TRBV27,TGTGCCAGCAGTCTTTCCGGGGATCGGGGGGTCCCCTACAATGAGCAGTTCTTC,CASSLSGDRGVPYNEQFF
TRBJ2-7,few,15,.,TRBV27,TGTGCCAGCGGGGGCCAATGGGCGAACGAGTACGAGCAGTACTTC,CASGGQWANEYEQYF
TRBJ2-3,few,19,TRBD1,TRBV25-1,TGTGCCAGCAGTGATAACCGGGACAGGGACATTTATCGCACAGATACGCAGTATTTT,CASSDNRDRDIYRTDTQYF
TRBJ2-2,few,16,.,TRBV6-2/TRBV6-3,TGTGCCAGCAGTTATCCCAGAAGGACCTCCCCCGGGGAGCTGTTTTTT,CASSYPRRTSPGELFF